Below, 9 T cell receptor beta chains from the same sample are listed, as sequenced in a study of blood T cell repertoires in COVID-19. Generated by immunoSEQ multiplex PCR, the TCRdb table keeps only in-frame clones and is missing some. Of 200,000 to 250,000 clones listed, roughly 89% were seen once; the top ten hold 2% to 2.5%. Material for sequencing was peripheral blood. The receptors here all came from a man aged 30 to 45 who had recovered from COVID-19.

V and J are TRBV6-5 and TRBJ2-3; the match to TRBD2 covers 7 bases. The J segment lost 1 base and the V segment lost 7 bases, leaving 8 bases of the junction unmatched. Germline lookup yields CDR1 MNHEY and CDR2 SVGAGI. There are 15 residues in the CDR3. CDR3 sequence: CASTPGAGGTDTQYF. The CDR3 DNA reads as TGTGCCAGCACCCCCGGCGCGGGGGGCACAGATACGCAGTATTTT.

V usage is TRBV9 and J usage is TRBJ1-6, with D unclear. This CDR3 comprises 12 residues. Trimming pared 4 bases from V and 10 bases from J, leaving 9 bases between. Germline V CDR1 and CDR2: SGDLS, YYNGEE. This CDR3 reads CASSSWRSPLHF. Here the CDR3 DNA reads TGTGCCAGCAGCTCATGGAGATCACCCCTCCACTTT.

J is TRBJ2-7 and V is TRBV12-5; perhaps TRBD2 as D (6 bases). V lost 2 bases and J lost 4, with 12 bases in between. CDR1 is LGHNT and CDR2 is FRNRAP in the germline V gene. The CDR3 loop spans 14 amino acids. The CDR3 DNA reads TGTGCTAGTGGTTTGACGGACGGAGGGTACGAGCAGTACTTC. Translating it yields CASGLTDGGYEQYF.

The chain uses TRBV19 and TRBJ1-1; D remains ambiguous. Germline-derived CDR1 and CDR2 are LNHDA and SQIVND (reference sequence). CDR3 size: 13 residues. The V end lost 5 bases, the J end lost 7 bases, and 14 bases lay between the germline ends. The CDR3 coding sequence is TGTGCCAGTAGTCCGGACTCCGGGTATGAAGCTTTCTTT. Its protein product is CASSPDSGYEAFF. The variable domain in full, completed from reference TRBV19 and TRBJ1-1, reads DGGITQSPKYLFRKEGQNVTLSCEQNLNHDAMYWYRQDPGQGLRLIYYSQIVNDFQKGDIAEGYSVSREKKESFPLTVTSAQKNPTAFYLCASSPDSGYEAFFGQGTRLTVV.

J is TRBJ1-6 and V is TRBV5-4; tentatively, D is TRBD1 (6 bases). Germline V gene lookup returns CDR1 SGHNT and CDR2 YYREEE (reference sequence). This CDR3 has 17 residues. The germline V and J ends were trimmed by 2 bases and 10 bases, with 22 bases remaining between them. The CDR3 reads CASSFGGGAAVGSPLHF. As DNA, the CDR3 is TGTGCCAGCAGCTTCGGGGGGGGCGCAGCCGTTGGATCACCCCTCCACTTT. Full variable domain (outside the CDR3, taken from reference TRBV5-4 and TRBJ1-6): ETGVTQSPTHLIKTRGQQVTLRCSSQSGHNTVSWYQQALGQGPQFIFQYYREEENGRGNFPPRFSGLQFPNYSSELNVNALELDDSALYLCASSFGGGAAVGSPLHFGNGTRLTVT.

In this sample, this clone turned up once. CDR3 loop: CASSMGQLYGYTF. The CDR3 region has the DNA TGTGCCAGTAGTATGGGACAGCTGTATGGCTACACCTTC. The gene calls are TRBV19 and TRBJ1-2; TRBD1 agrees at 7 bases. Germline V gives CDR1 LNHDA, CDR2 SQIVND (reference sequence). The CDR3 runs 13 residues. V shed 3 bases and J 5 bases; nucleotides not matched to a gene: 3.

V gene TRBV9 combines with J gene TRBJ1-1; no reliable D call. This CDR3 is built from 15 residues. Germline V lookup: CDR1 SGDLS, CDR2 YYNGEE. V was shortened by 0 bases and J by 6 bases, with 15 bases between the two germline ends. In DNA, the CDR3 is TGTGCCAGCAGCGTAGGGGCATCTCCACTCGCTGAAGCTTTCTTT. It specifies CASSVGASPLAEAFF.

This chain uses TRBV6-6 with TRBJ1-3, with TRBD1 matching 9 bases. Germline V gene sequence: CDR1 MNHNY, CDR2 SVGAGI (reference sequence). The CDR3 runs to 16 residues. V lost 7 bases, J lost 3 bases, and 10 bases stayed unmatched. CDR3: CASIGQGWQIGNTIYF. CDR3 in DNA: TGTGCCAGCATAGGACAGGGGTGGCAGATTGGAAACACCATATATTTT.

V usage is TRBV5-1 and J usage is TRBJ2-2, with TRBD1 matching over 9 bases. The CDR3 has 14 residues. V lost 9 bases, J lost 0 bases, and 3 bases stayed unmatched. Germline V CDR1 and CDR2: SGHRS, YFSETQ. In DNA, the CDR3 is TGCGCCACCGGGACAGGGTCGAACACCGGGGAGCTGTTTTTT. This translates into CATGTGSNTGELFF.